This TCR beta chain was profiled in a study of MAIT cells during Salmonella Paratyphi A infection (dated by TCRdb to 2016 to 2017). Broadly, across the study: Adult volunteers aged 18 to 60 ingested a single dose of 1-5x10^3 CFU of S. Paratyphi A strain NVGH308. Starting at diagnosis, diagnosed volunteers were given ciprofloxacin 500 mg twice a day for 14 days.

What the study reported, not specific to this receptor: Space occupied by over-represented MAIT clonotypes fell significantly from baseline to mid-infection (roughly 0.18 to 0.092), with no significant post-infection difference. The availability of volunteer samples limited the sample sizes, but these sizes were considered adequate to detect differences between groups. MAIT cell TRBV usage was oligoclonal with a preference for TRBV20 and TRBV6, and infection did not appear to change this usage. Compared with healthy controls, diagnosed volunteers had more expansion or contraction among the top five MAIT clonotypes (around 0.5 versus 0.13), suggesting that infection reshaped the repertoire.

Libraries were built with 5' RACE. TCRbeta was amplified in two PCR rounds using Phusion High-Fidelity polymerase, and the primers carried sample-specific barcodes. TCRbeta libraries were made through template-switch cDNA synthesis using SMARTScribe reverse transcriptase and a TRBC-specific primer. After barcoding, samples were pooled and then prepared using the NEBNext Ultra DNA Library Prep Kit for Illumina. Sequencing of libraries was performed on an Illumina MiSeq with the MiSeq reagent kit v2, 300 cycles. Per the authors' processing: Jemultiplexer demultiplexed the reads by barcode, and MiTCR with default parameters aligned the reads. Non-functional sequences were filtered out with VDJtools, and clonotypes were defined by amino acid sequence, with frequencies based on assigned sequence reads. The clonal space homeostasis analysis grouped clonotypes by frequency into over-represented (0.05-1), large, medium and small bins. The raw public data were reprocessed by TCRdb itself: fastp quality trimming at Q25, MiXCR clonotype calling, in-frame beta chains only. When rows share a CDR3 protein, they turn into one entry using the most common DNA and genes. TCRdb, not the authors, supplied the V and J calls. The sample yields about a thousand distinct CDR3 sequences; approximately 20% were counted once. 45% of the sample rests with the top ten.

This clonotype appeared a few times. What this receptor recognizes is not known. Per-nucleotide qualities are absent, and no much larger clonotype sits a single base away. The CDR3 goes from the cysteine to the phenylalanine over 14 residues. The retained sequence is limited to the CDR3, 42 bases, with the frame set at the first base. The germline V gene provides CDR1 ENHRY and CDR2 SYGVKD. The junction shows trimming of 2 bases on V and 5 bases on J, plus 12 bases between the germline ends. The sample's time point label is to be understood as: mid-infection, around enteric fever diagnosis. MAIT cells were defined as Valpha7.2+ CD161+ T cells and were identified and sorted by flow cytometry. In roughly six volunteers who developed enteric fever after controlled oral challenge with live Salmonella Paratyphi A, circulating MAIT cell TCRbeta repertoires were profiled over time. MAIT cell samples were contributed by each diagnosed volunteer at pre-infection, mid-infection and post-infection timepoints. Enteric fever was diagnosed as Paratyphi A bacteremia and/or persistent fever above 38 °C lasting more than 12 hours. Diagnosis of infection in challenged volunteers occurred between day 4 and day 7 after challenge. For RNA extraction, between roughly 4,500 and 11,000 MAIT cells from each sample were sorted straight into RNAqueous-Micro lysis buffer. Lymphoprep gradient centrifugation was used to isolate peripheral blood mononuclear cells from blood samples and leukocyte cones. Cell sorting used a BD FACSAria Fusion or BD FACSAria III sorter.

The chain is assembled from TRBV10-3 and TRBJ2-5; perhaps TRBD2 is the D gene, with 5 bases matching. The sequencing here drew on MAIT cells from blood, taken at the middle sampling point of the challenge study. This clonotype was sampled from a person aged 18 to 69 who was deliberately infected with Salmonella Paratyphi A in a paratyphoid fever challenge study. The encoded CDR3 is CAISEGSSSETQYF. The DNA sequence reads TGTGCCATCAGTGAGGGGTCTAGCAGTGAGACCCAGTACTTC.